This T cell receptor (beta chain) was captured by sequencing in a study of vaccination effects on CD4 cells after COVID-19. General study results and limits: Pronounced clonal contraction occurred in clones induced by infection and by vaccine late after vaccination.

Details on this clone: The antigen is unknown.

The repertoire was sequenced with immunoSEQ multiplex PCR; TCRdb's copy has only in-frame clones and lacks some. The top ten hold roughly 12% of the sample, which has about 23,000 clones, 60% to 70% seen once. With the ViraFEST assay, the study expanded antigen-specific CD4+ T cells using viral peptide pools, then sequenced them. Culture lasted about ten days before CD4+ T cell isolation. Testing of the vaccine recipients showed negative nucleocapsid antibodies and no prior SARS-CoV-2 infection. At days 3 and 7, half of the medium was exchanged for IL-2 medium. Trimming removed 5 bases from V and 2 bases from J, with 7 bases in between. Germline V gene lookup returns CDR1 SGHVS and CDR2 FNYEAQ. This CDR3 has 13 residues.

Sequencing used CD4+ T cells from PBMCs cultured with HCoV-NL63 spike peptides, obtained before COVID-19 vaccination. The rearrangement uses TRBV7-6 and TRBJ1-3; D uncertain. The TCR comes from a human donor who received a COVID-19 vaccine. The DNA of the CDR3 is TGTGCCAGCAGCCCGCTTACTGGAAACACCATATATTTT. This translates into CASSPLTGNTIYF.